This T cell receptor beta chain emerged from a study of vaccination and CD4 T cells after COVID-19. Looking at the study overall: Median draw time for post-COVID samples was roughly 96 days post-diagnosis (range 35 to 161). For post-vaccine samples, collection took place a median roughly 72 days after dose two, ranging from 14 to 241.

Sequencing of DNA taken from cultured CD4+ T cells relied on the Oncomine TCR Beta short-read assay. TCRdb passed the PCR reads through MiXCR, listing each CDR3 protein once. The sample lists approximately 12,000 distinct CDR3 sequences; roughly 60% were seen once. Germline CDR1 and CDR2: SNHLY and FYNNEI. CDR3 length equals 16 residues. V lost 4 bases and J 0 bases, leaving 10 bases between the germline ends. Comments on this clonotype: Its antigen is unknown.

Documented treatment: approximately 10-day PBMC culture with coronavirus spike peptide pools or control peptides (ViraFEST assay). The sample was CD4+ T cells from blood, cultured in vitro. The chain carries TRBV2 and TRBJ2-6; either TRBD1 or TRBD2 may fit D (5 bases each). The receptor was derived from a human donor who had recovered from COVID-19. CDR3 nucleotides: TGTGCCAGCAGTGGGGGACGGTTCTCTGGGGCCAACGTCCTGACTTTC. Translating it yields CASSGGRFSGANVLTF.